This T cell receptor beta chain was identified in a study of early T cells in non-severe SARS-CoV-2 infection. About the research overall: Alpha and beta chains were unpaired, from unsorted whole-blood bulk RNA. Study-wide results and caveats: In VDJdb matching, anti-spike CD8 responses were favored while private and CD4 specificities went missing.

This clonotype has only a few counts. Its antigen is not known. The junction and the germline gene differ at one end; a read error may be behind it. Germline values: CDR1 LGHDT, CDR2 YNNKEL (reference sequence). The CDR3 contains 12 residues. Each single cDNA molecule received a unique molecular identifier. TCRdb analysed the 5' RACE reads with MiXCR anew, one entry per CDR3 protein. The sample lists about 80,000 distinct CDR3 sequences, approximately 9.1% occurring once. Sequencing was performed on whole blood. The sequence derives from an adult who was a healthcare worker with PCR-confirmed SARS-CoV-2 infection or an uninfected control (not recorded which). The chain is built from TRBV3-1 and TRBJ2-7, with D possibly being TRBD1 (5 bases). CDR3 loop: CASSQLRTNYVF. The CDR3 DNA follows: TGTGCCAGCAGCCAGCTTCGGACAAACTACGTGTTC.